The present entry profiles one T cell receptor (beta chain) with its context. The table came from immunoSEQ multiplex PCR; TCRdb's copy has only in-frame clones and leaves some out. The sample consists of approximately 100,000 clones, about 94% of them appearing once. The donors were in the roughly 120-subject validation cohort, distinct from the approximately 670-subject first cohort. This entry is derived from a study of cytomegalovirus exposure and HLA in healthy donors. The CDR3 covers 15 residues. V gave up 0 bases and J gave up 4 bases; unmatched junction bases: 2. Germline lookup yields CDR1 MNHEY and CDR2 SMNVEV (reference sequence).

The receptor's source is a woman aged 25 to 39 in good health and CMV-seropositive. The chain has TRBV27 and TRBJ1-4; 7 bases agree with TRBD1. Sequencing used PBMCs. The CDR3 coding sequence is TGTGCCAGCAGTTTATCCGGGACAGATAATGAAAAACTGTTTTTT. Translated: CASSLSGTDNEKLFF. Looking up the rest from reference TRBV27 and TRBJ1-4 gives the full variable domain: EAQVTQNPRYLITVTGKKLTVTCSQNMNHEYMSWYRQDPGLGLRQIYYSMNVEVTDKGDVPEGYKVSRKEKRNFPLILESPSPNQTSLYFCASSLSGTDNEKLFFGSGTQLSVL.